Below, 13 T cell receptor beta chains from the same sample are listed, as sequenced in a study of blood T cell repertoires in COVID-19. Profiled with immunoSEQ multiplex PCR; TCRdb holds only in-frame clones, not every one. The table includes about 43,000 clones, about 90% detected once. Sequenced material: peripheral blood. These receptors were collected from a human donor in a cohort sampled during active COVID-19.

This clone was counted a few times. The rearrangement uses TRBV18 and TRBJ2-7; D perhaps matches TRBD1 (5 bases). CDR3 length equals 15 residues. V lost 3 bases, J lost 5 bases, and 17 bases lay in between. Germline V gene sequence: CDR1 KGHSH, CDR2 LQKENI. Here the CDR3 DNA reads TGTGCCAGCTCACCCGTCGGCCAGGGCGGCGACGAGCAGTACTTC. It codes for CASSPVGQGGDEQYF.

The CDR3 DNA reads as TGTGCCAGCAGCTTTGTGGGAGGAGGTGAGCAGTTCTTC. It specifies CASSFVGGGEQFF. The V and J genes are TRBV7-9 and TRBJ2-1; a weak D match, TRBD2 (6 bases). Germline V gene sequence: CDR1 SEHNR, CDR2 FQNEAQ (reference sequence). V was pared by 3 bases and J by 9 bases, with 12 bases between. The CDR3 extends over 13 amino acids.

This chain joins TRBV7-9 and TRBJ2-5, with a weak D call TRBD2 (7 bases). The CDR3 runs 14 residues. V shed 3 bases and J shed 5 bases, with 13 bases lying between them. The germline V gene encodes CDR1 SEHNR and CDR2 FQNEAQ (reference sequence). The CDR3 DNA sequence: TGTGCCAGCAGCTTGTCGGGGGGCCTGGAGACCCAGTACTTC. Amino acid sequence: CASSLSGGLETQYF.

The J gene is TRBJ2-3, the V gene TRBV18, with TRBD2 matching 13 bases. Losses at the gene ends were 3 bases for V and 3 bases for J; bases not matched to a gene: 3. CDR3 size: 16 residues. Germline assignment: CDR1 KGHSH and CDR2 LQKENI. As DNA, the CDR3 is TGTGCCAGCTCACCGACTAGCGGGAGGACTACAGATACGCAGTATTTT. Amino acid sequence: CASSPTSGRTTDTQYF.

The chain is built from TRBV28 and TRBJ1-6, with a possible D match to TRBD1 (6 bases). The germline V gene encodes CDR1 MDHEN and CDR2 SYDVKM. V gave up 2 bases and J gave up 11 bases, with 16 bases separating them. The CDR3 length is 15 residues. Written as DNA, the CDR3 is TGTGCCAGCAGTTTAGCTTCGGGGGGGCAGGCACCCCTCCACTTT. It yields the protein CASSLASGGQAPLHF.

The CDR3 reads CASSPTTGGGGTEAFF. CDR3 nucleotides: TGTGCCAGCTCACCTACCACAGGAGGCGGGGGGACTGAAGCTTTCTTT. The chain has TRBV18 and TRBJ1-1; D is perhaps TRBD1 (5 bases). V shed 3 bases and J shed 5 bases, with 19 bases lying between them. Germline V gives CDR1 KGHSH, CDR2 LQKENI. The CDR3 has 16 residues.

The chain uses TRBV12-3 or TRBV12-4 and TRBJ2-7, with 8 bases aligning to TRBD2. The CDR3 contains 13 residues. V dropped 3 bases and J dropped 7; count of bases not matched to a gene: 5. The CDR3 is CASSLGAGGEQYF. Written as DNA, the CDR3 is TGTGCCAGCAGTTTGGGGGCGGGAGGAGAGCAGTACTTC.

Here the CDR3 DNA reads TGTGCCAGCAGCTCCGGACTAGCCCCATATACGCAGTATTTT. Its translation: CASSSGLAPYTQYF. V and J are TRBV5-4 and TRBJ2-3; 8 nucleotides match TRBD2. Trimming cost V 3 bases and J 7 bases; bases outside gene matches: 7. CDR3 length equals 14 residues. Germline V gene sequence: CDR1 SGHNT, CDR2 YYREEE (reference sequence).

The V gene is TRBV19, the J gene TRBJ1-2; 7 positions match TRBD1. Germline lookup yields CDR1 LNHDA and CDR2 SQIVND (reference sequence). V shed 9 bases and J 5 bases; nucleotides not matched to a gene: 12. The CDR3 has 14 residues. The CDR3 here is CASFDRQGTYGYTF. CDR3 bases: TGTGCCAGCTTCGATCGACAGGGAACTTATGGCTACACCTTC.

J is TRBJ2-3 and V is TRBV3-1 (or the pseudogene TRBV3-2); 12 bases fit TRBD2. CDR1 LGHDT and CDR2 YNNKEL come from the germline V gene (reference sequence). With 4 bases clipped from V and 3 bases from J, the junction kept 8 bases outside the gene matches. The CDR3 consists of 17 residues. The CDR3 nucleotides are TGTGCCAGCAGCCGAAGCTCCGGGACTAGCGGGACAGATACGCAGTATTTT. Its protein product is CASSRSSGTSGTDTQYF.

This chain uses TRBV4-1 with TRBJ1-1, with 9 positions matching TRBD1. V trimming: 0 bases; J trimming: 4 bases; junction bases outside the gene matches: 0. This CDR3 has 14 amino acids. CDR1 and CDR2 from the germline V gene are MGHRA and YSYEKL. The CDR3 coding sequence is TGCGCCAGCAGCCAAGAGGACAGGGGCACTGAAGCTTTCTTT. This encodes CASSQEDRGTEAFF.

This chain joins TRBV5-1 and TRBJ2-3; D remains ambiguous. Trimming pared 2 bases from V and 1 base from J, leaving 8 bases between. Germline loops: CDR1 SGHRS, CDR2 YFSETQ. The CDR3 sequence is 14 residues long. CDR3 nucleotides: TGCGCCAGCAGCTTCGTGGGCGGCACAGATACGCAGTATTTT. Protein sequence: CASSFVGGTDTQYF.

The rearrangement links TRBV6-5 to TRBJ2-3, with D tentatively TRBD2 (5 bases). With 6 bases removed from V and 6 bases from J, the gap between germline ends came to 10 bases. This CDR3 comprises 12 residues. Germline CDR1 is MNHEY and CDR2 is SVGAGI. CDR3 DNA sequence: TGTGCCAGCAGCCCCTCGGGGGATACGCAGTATTTT. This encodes CASSPSGDTQYF.